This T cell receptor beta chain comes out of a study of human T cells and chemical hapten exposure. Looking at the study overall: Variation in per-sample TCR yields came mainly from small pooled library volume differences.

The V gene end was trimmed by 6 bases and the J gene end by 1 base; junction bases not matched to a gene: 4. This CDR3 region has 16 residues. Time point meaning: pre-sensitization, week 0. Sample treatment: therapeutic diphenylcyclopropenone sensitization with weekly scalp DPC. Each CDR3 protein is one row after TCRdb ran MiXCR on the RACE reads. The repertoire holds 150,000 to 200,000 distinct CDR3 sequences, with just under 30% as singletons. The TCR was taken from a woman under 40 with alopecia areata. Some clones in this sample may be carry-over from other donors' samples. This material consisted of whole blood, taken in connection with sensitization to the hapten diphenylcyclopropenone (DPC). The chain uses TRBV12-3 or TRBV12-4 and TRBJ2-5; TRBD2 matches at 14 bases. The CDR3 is CASSSGLAGAQETQYF. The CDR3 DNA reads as TGTGCCAGCAGCTCGGGACTAGCGGGGGCCCAAGAGACCCAGTACTTC.